The present entry profiles one T cell receptor (beta chain) with its context. Its antigen remains unidentified. One end of the junction does not line up with germline, which may come from a read error. Quantitative 5'-RACE with molecular barcodes generated TCR beta libraries. TCRdb recomputed calls from the 5' RACE reads with MiXCR, one row per CDR3 protein. The table lists under 400,000 distinct CDR3 sequences, approximately 10% of them singletons. The sample comes from a study of CD8 T cells in ankylosing spondylitis. In germline, CDR1 is SGHRS, CDR2 YFSETQ. The CDR3 runs to 11 residues. Study-wide points: Disease-linked clones bore a CD8+ phenotype and were relatively rare in peripheral blood. The study looked at matched synovial fluid samples from ankylosing spondylitis patients. Disease-linked clones were reported to be significantly enriched there.

The sequenced sample consisted of blood, either unsorted or a sorted T cell fraction (not recorded which). This TCR came from a female donor with ankylosing spondylitis or in good health (not recorded which). This chain uses TRBV5-1 with TRBJ2-1, with D uncertain. The CDR3 region has the DNA TGCGCCAGCAGCTCCGACACCTTCCAGAACTTC. It is translated as CASSSDTFQNF.